This T cell receptor (beta chain) was documented in a study of STAT5B mutations in CD4+ large granular lymphocyte leukemia. This CDR3 comprises 13 residues. Germline V gene lookup returns CDR1 MNHNS and CDR2 SASEGT. V dropped 7 bases and J dropped 5 bases, with 14 bases sitting between them. This clone was counted a few times. Clones were read by immunoSEQ multiplex PCR, and TCRdb kept only the in-frame ones, dropping some. The sample contains around 33,000 clones, 80% to 90% of which appear only once. The sequencing sample was made of CD4+ T cells from blood buffy coats. The sequence was obtained from a human donor in good health. The chain recombines TRBV6-1 with TRBJ2-5; D is uncertain. This chain's CDR3 is CASNLGHGETQYF. CDR3 DNA sequence: TGTGCCAGCAACTTGGGCCACGGGGAGACCCAGTACTTC.